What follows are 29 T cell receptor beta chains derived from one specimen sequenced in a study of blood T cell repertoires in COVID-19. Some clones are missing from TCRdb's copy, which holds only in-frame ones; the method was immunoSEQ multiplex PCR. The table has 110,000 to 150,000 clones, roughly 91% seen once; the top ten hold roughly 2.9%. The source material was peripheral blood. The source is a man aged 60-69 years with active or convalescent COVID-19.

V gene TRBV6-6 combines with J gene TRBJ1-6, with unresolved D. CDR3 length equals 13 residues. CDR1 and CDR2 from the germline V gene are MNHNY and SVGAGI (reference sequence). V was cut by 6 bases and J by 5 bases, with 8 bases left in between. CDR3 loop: CASSSAHNSPLHF. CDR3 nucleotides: TGTGCCAGCAGCTCAGCGCATAATTCACCCCTCCACTTT.

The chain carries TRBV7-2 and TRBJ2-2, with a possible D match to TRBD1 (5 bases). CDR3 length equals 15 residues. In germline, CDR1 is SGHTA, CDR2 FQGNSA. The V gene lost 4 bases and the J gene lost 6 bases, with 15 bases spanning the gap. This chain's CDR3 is CASSWSRVRSGELFF. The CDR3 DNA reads TGTGCCAGCAGCTGGTCCAGGGTTCGATCCGGGGAGCTGTTTTTT.

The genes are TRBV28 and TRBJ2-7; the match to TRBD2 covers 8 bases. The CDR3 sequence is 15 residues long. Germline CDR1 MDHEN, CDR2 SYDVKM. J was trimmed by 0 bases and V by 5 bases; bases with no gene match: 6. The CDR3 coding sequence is TGTGCCAGCAGTGTCAGCGGGGGCATCTCCTACGAGCAGTACTTC. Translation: CASSVSGGISYEQYF.

The CDR3 DNA reads TGTGCCAGCAGCCGAGTCGAAGCCCAGTACTTC. Amino acid sequence: CASSRVEAQYF. V is TRBV3-1 (or the pseudogene TRBV3-2) and J is TRBJ2-5; D gene uncertain. Germline V gene lookup returns CDR1 LGHDT and CDR2 YNNKEL (reference sequence). The CDR3 has 11 amino acids. Trimming stripped 4 bases from V and 9 bases from J, with 9 bases between.

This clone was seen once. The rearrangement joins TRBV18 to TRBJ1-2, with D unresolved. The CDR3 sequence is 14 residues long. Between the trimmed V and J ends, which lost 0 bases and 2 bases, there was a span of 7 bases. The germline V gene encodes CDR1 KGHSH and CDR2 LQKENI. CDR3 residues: CASSPPTGNYGYTF. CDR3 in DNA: TGTGCCAGCTCACCACCCACGGGAAACTATGGCTACACCTTC.

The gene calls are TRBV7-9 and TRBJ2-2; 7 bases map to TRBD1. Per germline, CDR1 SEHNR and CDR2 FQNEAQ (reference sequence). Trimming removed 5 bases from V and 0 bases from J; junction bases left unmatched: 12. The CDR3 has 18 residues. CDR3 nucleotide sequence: TGTGCCAGCAGCCCCACACCTGGACAGGTCGCGAACACCGGGGAGCTGTTTTTT. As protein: CASSPTPGQVANTGELFF.

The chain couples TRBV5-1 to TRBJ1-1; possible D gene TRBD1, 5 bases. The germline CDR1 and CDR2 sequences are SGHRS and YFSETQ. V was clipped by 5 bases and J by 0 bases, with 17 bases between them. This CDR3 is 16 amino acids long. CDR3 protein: CASSFGTGFLNTEAFF. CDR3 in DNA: TGCGCCAGCAGTTTTGGTACAGGATTCTTGAACACTGAAGCTTTCTTT.

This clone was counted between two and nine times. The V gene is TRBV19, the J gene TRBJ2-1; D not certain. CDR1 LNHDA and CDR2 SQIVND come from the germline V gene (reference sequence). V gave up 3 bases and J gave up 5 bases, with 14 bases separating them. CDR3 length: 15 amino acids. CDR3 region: CASSIRVNIDNEQFF. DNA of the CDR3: TGTGCCAGTAGTATTCGGGTTAACATCGACAATGAGCAGTTCTTC. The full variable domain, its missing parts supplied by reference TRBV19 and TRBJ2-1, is DGGITQSPKYLFRKEGQNVTLSCEQNLNHDAMYWYRQDPGQGLRLIYYSQIVNDFQKGDIAEGYSVSREKKESFPLTVTSAQKNPTAFYLCASSIRVNIDNEQFFGPGTRLTVL.

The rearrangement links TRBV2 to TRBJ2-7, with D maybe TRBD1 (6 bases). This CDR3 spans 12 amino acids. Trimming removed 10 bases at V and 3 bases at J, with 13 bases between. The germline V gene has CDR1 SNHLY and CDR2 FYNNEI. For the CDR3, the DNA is TGTGCCACCGGACAGACCCTCTACGAGCAGTACTTC. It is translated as CATGQTLYEQYF.

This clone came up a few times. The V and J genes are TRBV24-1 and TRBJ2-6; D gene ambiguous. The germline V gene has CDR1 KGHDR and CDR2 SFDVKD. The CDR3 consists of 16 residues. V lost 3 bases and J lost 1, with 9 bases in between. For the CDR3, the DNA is TGTGCCACCAGTGATCACGAGGCTTCTGGGGCCAACGTCCTGACTTTC. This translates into CATSDHEASGANVLTF.

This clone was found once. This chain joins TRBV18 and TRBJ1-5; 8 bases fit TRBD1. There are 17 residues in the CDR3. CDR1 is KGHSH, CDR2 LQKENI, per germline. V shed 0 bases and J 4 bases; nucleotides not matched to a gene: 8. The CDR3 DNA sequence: TGTGCCAGCTCACCACCCTCCGGTGGACAGGGTAATCAGCCCCAGCATTTT. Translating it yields CASSPPSGGQGNQPQHF.

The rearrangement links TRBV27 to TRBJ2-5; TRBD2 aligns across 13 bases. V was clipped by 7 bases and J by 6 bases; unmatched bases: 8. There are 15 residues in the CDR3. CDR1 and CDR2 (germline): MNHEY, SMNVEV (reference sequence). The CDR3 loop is CASTRTSGSIQTQYF. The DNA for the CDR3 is TGTGCCAGCACCCGGACTAGCGGGAGTATACAGACCCAGTACTTC.

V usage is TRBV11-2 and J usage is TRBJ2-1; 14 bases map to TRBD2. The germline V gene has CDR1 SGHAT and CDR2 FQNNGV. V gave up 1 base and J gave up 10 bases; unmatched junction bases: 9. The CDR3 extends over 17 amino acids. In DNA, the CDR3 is TGTGCCAGCAGCTTAGTTCTGGGGACTAGCGGGAGCATCGAGCAGTTCTTC. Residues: CASSLVLGTSGSIEQFF.

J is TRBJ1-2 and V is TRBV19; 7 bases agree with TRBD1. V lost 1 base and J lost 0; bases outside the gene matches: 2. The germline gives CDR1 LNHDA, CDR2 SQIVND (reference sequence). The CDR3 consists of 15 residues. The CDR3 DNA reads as TGTGCCAGTAGTATAGCCGGGACAGCTAACTATGGCTACACCTTC. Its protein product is CASSIAGTANYGYTF.

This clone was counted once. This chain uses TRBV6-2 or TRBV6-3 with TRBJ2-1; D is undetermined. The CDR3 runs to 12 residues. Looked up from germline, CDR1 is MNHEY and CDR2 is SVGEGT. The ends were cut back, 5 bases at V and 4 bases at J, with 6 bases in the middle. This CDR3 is CASSRTYNEQFF. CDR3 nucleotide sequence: TGTGCCAGCAGTCGCACATACAATGAGCAGTTCTTC.

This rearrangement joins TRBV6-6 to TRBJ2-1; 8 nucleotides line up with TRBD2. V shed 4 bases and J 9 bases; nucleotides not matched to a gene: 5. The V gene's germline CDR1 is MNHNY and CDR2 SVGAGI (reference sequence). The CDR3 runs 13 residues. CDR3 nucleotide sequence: TGTGCCAGCAGTTCCAGCCTAGCGGGTGAGCAGTTCTTC. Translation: CASSSSLAGEQFF.

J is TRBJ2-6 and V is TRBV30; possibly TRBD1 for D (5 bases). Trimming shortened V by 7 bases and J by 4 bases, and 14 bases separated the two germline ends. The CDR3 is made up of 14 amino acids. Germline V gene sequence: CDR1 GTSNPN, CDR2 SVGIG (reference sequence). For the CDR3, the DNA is TGTGCCTTGGGCCCAGGGTCCGGGGCCAACGTCCTGACTTTC. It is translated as CALGPGSGANVLTF.

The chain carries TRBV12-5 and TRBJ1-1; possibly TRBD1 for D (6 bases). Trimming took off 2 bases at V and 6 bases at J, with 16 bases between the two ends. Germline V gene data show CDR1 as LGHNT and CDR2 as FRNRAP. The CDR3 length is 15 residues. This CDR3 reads CASGLSSGVRAEAFF. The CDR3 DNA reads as TGTGCTAGTGGTTTGTCGTCAGGGGTAAGGGCTGAAGCTTTCTTT.

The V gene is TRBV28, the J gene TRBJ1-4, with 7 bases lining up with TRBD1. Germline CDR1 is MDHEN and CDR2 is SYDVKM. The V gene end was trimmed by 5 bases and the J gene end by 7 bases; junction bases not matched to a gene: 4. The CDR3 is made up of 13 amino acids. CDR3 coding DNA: TGTGCCAGCAGTACCGGGACAGCTGAAAAACTGTTTTTT. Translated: CASSTGTAEKLFF.

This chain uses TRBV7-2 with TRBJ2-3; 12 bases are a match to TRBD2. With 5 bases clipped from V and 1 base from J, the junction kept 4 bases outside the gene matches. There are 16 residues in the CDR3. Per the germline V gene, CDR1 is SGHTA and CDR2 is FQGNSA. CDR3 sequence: CASSALAGGGTDTQYF. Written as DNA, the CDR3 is TGTGCCAGCAGCGCACTAGCGGGGGGTGGCACAGATACGCAGTATTTT.

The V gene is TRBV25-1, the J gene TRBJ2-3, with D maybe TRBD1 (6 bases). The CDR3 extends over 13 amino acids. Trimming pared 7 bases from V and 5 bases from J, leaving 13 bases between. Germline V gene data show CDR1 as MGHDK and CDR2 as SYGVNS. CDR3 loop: CASTLGAQDTQYF. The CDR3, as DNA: TGTGCCAGCACTCTGGGGGCCCAAGATACGCAGTATTTT.

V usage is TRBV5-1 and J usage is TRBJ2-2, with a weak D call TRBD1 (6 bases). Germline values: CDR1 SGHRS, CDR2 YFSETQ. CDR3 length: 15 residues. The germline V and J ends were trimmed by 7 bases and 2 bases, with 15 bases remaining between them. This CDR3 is CASATQGHNTGELFF. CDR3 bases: TGCGCCAGCGCGACACAGGGACACAACACCGGGGAGCTGTTTTTT.

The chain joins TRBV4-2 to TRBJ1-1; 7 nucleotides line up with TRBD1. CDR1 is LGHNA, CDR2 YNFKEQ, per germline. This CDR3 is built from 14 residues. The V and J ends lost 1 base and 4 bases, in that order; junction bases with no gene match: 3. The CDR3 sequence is CASSQADRSTEAFF. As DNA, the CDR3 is TGTGCCAGCAGCCAAGCGGACAGGTCCACTGAAGCTTTCTTT.

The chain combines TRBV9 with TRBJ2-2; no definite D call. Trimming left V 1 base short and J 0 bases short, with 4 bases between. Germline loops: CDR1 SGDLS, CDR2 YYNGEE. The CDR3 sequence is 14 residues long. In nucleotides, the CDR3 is TGTGCCAGCAGCGTACTCTCGAACACCGGGGAGCTGTTTTTT. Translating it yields CASSVLSNTGELFF.

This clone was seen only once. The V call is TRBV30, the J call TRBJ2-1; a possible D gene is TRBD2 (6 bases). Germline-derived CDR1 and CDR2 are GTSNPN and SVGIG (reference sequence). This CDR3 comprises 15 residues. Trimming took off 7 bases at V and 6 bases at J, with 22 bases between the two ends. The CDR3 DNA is TGTGCCTCCGCCCCGGGTCGGCGGGGACTCAATGAGCAGTTCTTC. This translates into CASAPGRRGLNEQFF.

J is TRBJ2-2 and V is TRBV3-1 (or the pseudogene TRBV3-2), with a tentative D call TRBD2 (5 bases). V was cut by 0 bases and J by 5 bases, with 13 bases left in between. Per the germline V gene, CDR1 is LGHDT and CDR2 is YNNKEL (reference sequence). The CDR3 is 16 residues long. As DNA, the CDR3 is TGTGCCAGCAGCCAAGATAACCTCGGGATGACCGGGGAGCTGTTTTTT. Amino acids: CASSQDNLGMTGELFF.

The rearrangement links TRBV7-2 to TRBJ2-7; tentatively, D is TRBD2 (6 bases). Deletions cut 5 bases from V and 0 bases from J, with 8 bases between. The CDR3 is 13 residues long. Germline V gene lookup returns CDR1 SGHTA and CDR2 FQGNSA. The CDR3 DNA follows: TGTGCCAGCAGCAATAGCGGCTCCTACGAGCAGTACTTC. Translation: CASSNSGSYEQYF.

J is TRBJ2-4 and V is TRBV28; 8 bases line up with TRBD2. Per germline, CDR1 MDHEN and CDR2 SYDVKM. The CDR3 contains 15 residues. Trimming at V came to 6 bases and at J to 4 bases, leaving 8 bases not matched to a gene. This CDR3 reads CASRASGSLKNIQYF. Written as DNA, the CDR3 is TGTGCCAGCAGGGCTAGCGGGTCTCTAAAAAACATTCAGTACTTC.

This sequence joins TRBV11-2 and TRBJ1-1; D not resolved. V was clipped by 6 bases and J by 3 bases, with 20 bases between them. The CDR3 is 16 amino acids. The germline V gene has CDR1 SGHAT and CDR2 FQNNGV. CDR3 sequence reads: CASRSLAGGIYTEAFF. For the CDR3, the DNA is TGTGCCAGCAGGTCTTTGGCAGGAGGGATATACACTGAAGCTTTCTTT.